These 30 T cell receptor beta chains were all obtained from the same sample, sequenced in a study of molecular identifiers for immune sequencing clone quantification. TCRdb recomputed calls from the PCR reads with MiXCR, one row per CDR3 protein. Of a few hundred thousand distinct CDR3 sequences in the sample, 24% were seen once. What was sequenced was naive CD8+ T cells from blood, with Jurkat cell RNA spiked in. The sample's subset: FACS-sorted CD8+CD4-CCR7+CD45RA+ naive T cells. The receptors originated from a human donor in good health. Some libraries in this study had Jurkat cell RNA spiked in.

This clonotype occurred many times. This chain uses TRBV7-9 with TRBJ2-7; TRBD1 is a possible D gene (5 bases). The CDR3 is 14 amino acids. Germline V gives CDR1 SEHNR, CDR2 FQNEAQ (reference sequence). Trimming left V 3 bases short and J 9 bases short, with 18 bases between. The chain's CDR3 is CASSFPGLLRAQYF. CDR3 bases: TGTGCCAGCAGCTTCCCAGGGCTACTACGCGCGCAGTACTTC.

The rearrangement joins TRBV13 to TRBJ1-4; D perhaps matches TRBD1 (6 bases). Germline V gene sequence: CDR1 PRHDT, CDR2 FYEKMQ (reference sequence). The CDR3 extends over 14 amino acids. The V and J ends lost 5 bases and 6 bases respectively, with 13 bases between them. The CDR3 sequence: CASSPGAGDEKLFF. The CDR3 DNA is TGTGCCAGCAGCCCAGGGGCCGGGGATGAAAAACTGTTTTTT.

V gene TRBV7-6 combines with J gene TRBJ1-4, with D hard to call. Germline loops: CDR1 SGHVS, CDR2 FNYEAQ. The CDR3 is made up of 13 amino acids. V was pared by 1 base and J by 14 bases, with 14 bases between. CDR3: CASSLDRAGLLFF. CDR3 sequence (DNA): TGTGCCAGCAGCTTAGACCGGGCCGGATTGCTGTTTTTT.

There are many counts of this clonotype. V usage is TRBV2 and J usage is TRBJ2-3; D not certain. V shed 2 bases and J shed 2 bases, with 5 bases lying between them. This CDR3 is 13 amino acids long. CDR1 and CDR2 (germline): SNHLY, FYNNEI. The CDR3 here is CASSEYYTDTQYF. The CDR3, as DNA: TGTGCCAGCAGTGAATACTACACAGATACGCAGTATTTT.

This clonotype has at least ten counts. The CDR3 coding sequence is TGCGCCAGCAGTACCTGGGGACGGCCCGAGCAGTACTTC. Its translation: CASSTWGRPEQYF. The gene calls are TRBV5-1 and TRBJ2-7, with D possibly called TRBD1 or TRBD2 (5 bases each). There are 13 residues in the CDR3. The germline V gene encodes CDR1 SGHRS and CDR2 YFSETQ. The germline V and J ends were trimmed by 5 bases and 6 bases, with 15 bases remaining between them. Full variable domain (rest looked up from reference TRBV5-1 and TRBJ2-7): KAGVTQTPRYLIKTRGQQVTLSCSPISGHRSVSWYQQTPGQGLQFLFEYFSETQRNKGNFPGRFSGRQFSNSRSEMNVSTLELGDSALYLCASSTWGRPEQYFGPGTRLTVT.

This clonotype has ten or more counts. The chain uses TRBV6-6 and TRBJ2-1, with D uncertain. This CDR3 has 14 amino acids. Germline V lookup: CDR1 MNHNY, CDR2 SVGAGI (reference sequence). V lost 2 bases and J 0 bases, leaving 5 bases between the germline ends. The CDR3 sequence is CASSYSSSYNEQFF. CDR3 nucleotide sequence: TGTGCCAGCAGTTACAGTAGCTCCTACAATGAGCAGTTCTTC.

This clonotype has just a few counts. The V and J genes are TRBV12-3 or TRBV12-4 and TRBJ2-3; TRBD1 agrees at 10 bases. This CDR3 is 18 amino acids long. J was trimmed by 2 bases and V by 6 bases; bases with no gene match: 14. The CDR3 coding sequence is TGTGCCAGCAGCTTCCCAGGGACAGGGGCACGGGACACAGATACGCAGTATTTT. Translating gives CASSFPGTGARDTDTQYF.

Many counts were recorded for this clonotype. J is TRBJ1-6 and V is TRBV7-8, with TRBD1 matching 8 bases. The trim removed 4 bases at V and 3 bases at J, leaving 11 bases unmatched. The CDR3 is 18 amino acids. The germline V gene encodes CDR1 SGHVS and CDR2 FQNEAQ. The CDR3 spells CASSSERTGLDYNSPLHF. CDR3 DNA sequence: TGTGCCAGCAGCTCTGAGCGGACAGGGTTAGACTATAATTCACCCCTCCACTTT. Combining the CDR3 with reference TRBV7-8 and TRBJ1-6 gives the whole variable domain GAGVSQSPRYKVAKRGQDVALRCDPISGHVSLFWYQQALGQGPEFLTYFQNEAQLDKSGLPSDRFFAERPEGSVSTLKIQRTQQEDSAVYLCASSSERTGLDYNSPLHFGNGTRLTVT.

This chain joins TRBV19 and TRBJ2-2; D not resolved. V lost 5 bases, J lost 5 bases, and 15 bases lay in between. The CDR3 sequence is 15 residues long. The V gene's germline CDR1 is LNHDA and CDR2 SQIVND (reference sequence). DNA of the CDR3: TGTGCCAGTAGTCCCCGTAATGTGGAGACCGGGGAGCTGTTTTTT. It codes for CASSPRNVETGELFF.

This clonotype was picked up a small number of times. The chain uses TRBV19 and TRBJ2-7; D is undetermined. Looked up from germline, CDR1 is LNHDA and CDR2 is SQIVND (reference sequence). The CDR3 consists of 13 residues. V gave up 5 bases and J gave up 5 bases, with 13 bases separating them. CDR3 sequence: CASSAASGHEQYF. CDR3 DNA sequence: TGTGCCAGTAGTGCGGCCTCAGGTCACGAGCAGTACTTC.

This clonotype was seen ten or more times. The rearrangement links TRBV12-3 or TRBV12-4 to TRBJ1-1, with D perhaps matching TRBD1 (5 bases). V lost 4 bases to trimming and J lost 6 bases, with 9 bases between them. The CDR3 extends over 12 amino acids. The CDR3 DNA is TGTGCCAGCAGTTATGGGGGGTCTGAAGCTTTCTTT. As protein: CASSYGGSEAFF.

As for this clonotype: It may be a read error: a sequence one base away is much more abundant. The chain recombines TRBV12-3 or TRBV12-4 with TRBJ1-5; 8 nucleotides align to TRBD1. The CDR3 consists of 14 residues. The CDR3 reads CASTRTGTDQPRHF. CDR3 in DNA: TGTGCCAGCACCCGGACAGGGACGGACCAGCCCCGGCATTTT.

A word on this clonotype: This may be a read error, as it is one base from a much larger clone. The CDR3 DNA sequence: TGTGCCAGCAGCTTAGTGGGAACTGAAAAACTGTTTTTT. Translating it yields CASSLVGTEKLFF. The chain has TRBV7-2 and TRBJ1-4; D ambiguous. CDR1 and CDR2 from the germline V gene are SGHTA and FQGNSA. The CDR3 loop spans 13 amino acids. V was trimmed by 1 base and J by 7 bases, leaving 7 bases between them.

This clonotype appeared many times. This chain links TRBV7-9 with TRBJ1-1; no definite D call. Germline values: CDR1 SEHNR, CDR2 FQNEAQ (reference sequence). The CDR3 totals 12 residues. Trimming removed 8 bases at V and 0 bases at J, with 7 bases between. This CDR3 reads CASEGLNTEAFF. CDR3 nucleotide sequence: TGTGCCAGCGAAGGTTTGAACACTGAAGCTTTCTTT.

This chain uses TRBV20-1 with TRBJ2-5; 11 bases are shared with TRBD2. Germline V gives CDR1 DFQATT, CDR2 SNEGSKA (reference sequence). Germline trimming cut 2 bases from V and 8 bases from J; bases unmatched to any gene: 19. The CDR3 totals 18 residues. CDR3 sequence reads: CSARQGRLAGGPQGTQYF. Written as DNA, the CDR3 is TGCAGTGCTAGACAGGGGCGGCTAGCGGGAGGCCCCCAAGGAACCCAGTACTTC.

This clonotype was counted at least ten times. The chain joins TRBV6-5 to TRBJ2-5; D gene uncertain. This CDR3 contains 16 residues. V was clipped by 4 bases and J by 1 base, with 16 bases between them. Germline V gene data show CDR1 as MNHEY and CDR2 as SVGAGI. CDR3 sequence: CASSFHPHGFQETQYF. CDR3 bases: TGTGCCAGCAGTTTCCACCCCCACGGATTCCAAGAGACCCAGTACTTC.

The chain uses TRBV7-9 and TRBJ1-6; the D is unclear. Per germline, CDR1 SEHNR and CDR2 FQNEAQ (reference sequence). The CDR3 has 14 residues. V gave up 5 bases and J gave up 13 bases, with 18 bases separating them. The CDR3 nucleotides read TGTGCCAGCAGCGAGACAAGGTCCGATTTTCCCCTCCACTTT. Its protein is CASSETRSDFPLHF.

A note on this clonotype: Possible read error: a much larger clone is one base away. The rearrangement links TRBV20-1 to TRBJ2-7; D call uncertain. This CDR3 comprises 13 residues. Germline V gene sequence: CDR1 DFQATT, CDR2 SNEGSKA (reference sequence). CDR3 nucleotide sequence: TGCGGTGCCGACGCCCCCAGCTCCTACGAGCAGTACTTC. Its translation: CGADAPSSYEQYF.

There are many counts of this clonotype. The rearrangement links TRBV7-9 to TRBJ2-7; D possibly matches TRBD1 or TRBD2 (5 bases each). Trimming shortened V by 7 bases and J by 4 bases, and 20 bases separated the two germline ends. CDR3 length: 15 residues. Looked up from germline, CDR1 is SEHNR and CDR2 is FQNEAQ (reference sequence). The DNA of the CDR3 is TGTGCCAGCAAGAAAGATGCAGGGACCGTATACGAGCAGTACTTC. Translated: CASKKDAGTVYEQYF.

V gene TRBV6-2 or TRBV6-3 combines with J gene TRBJ2-3; D possibly corresponds to TRBD2 (5 bases). Trimming took 0 bases from V and 4 from J, leaving 17 bases between them. The CDR3 covers 17 residues. In germline, CDR1 is MNHEY, CDR2 SVGEGT. This chain's CDR3 is CASSYSIGVIGSDTQYF. The DNA of the CDR3 is TGTGCCAGCAGTTACTCGATCGGGGTTATAGGGTCAGATACGCAGTATTTT.

Notes on this clonotype: Because it lacks the conserved phenylalanine or tryptophan at the end, this CDR3 is likely a read error. The gene calls are TRBV4-2 and TRBJ2-7; 9 bases line up with TRBD1. Germline CDR1 LGHNA, CDR2 YNFKEQ. The J segment lost 5 bases and the V segment lost 0 bases, leaving 8 bases of the junction unmatched. The CDR3 contains 16 residues. The CDR3 DNA follows: TGTGCCAGCAGCCAAGATCAAGGTACAGGGGGCGACGAGCAGTACCTC. Residues: CASSQDQGTGGDEQYL.

This clonotype was seen only a few times. This sequence joins TRBV21-1 and TRBJ1-1. TRBV21-1 is a pseudogene locus. The CDR3 extends over 14 amino acids. The CDR3 sequence: CASSKGRLYTEAFF. The DNA of the CDR3 is TGTGCCAGCAGCAAGGGCAGATTGTACACTGAAGCTTTCTTT.

This clonotype was detected ten times or more. V is TRBV7-9 and J is TRBJ2-5; D may be TRBD1 or TRBD2 (5 bases each). CDR1 and CDR2 from the germline V gene are SEHNR and FQNEAQ (reference sequence). This CDR3 region has 16 residues. The ends were cut back, 0 bases at V and 1 base at J, with 12 bases in the middle. CDR3 nucleotides: TGTGCCAGCAGCTTAGCTTGGACCGGGGCCCAAGAGACCCAGTACTTC. Translating gives CASSLAWTGAQETQYF.

This clonotype was observed a handful of times. This sequence joins TRBV29-1 and TRBJ2-7; D remains unclear. Trimming removed 0 bases from V and 4 bases from J, with 13 bases in between. The CDR3 spans 14 residues. CDR1 and CDR2 from the germline V gene are SQVTM and ANQGSEA. In DNA, the CDR3 is TGCAGCGTTGAAGATTCTGGCAGCTTATACGAGCAGTACTTC. Translated, it gives CSVEDSGSLYEQYF.

Ten or more counts support this clonotype. The chain recombines TRBV21-1 with TRBJ1-6; the table's TRBD1 call for D was not verified on the DNA. TRBV21-1 is a recognized pseudogene. This CDR3 comprises 18 residues. Here the CDR3 reads CASTLDVRKGTYNSPLHF. The CDR3 nucleotides read TGTGCCAGCACCTTGGACGTTCGGAAAGGGACCTATAATTCACCCCTCCACTTT.

There are a few counts of this clonotype. The chain employs TRBV3-1 and TRBJ2-3; 11 bases fit TRBD2. The length of the CDR3 is 17 residues. CDR1 is LGHDT and CDR2 is YNNKEL in the germline V gene (reference sequence). The J segment lost 6 bases and the V segment lost 4 bases, leaving 12 bases of the junction unmatched. CDR3 DNA: TGTGCCAGCAGCCCACGGACTAGCGGGCCTACGGGGGATACGCAGTATTTT. Residues: CASSPRTSGPTGDTQYF.

This clonotype was counted ten times or more. The V call is TRBV7-9, the J call TRBJ2-7; 9 nucleotides match TRBD2. Per the germline V gene, CDR1 is SEHNR and CDR2 is FQNEAQ (reference sequence). The CDR3 consists of 15 residues. Trimming removed 5 bases from V and 5 bases from J; junction bases left unmatched: 10. CDR3 in amino acids: CASSPYGASGDEQYF. The CDR3 DNA reads TGTGCCAGCAGCCCCTATGGGGCTAGCGGGGACGAGCAGTACTTC.

Comments on this clonotype: Being one base from a much bigger clone, this may be a read error. V and J are TRBV5-3 and TRBJ2-1; D could derive from TRBD1 or TRBD2 (6 bases each). TRBV5-3 is an open reading frame whose function is uncertain. This CDR3 comprises 14 residues. The CDR3 DNA follows: TGTACCAGCAGCGCGCGGGACACCTACAATGAGCAGTTCTTC. Translating gives CTSSARDTYNEQFF.

This clonotype was detected only once. This may be a read error, as it is one base from a much larger clone. The chain recombines TRBV4-1 with TRBJ2-7, with TRBD1 matching over 8 bases. Germline V gives CDR1 MGHRA, CDR2 YSYEKL. Trimming at V came to 6 bases and at J to 5 bases, leaving 12 bases not matched to a gene. There are 15 residues in the CDR3. The CDR3 DNA follows: TGCGCCAGCAGACACCAAACCACAGGGGGAGACGAGCAGTACTTC. The encoded protein is CASRHQTTGGDEQYF.

This clonotype was observed a few times. This sequence may be a read error, since a much larger clone differs from it by one base. This chain links TRBV7-2 with TRBJ1-1; TRBD1 matches at 7 bases. Germline values: CDR1 SGHTA, CDR2 FQGNSA. This CDR3 contains 13 residues. Losses at the gene ends were 6 bases for V and 1 base for J; bases not matched to a gene: 2. In DNA form, the CDR3 reads TGTACCAGCAGGAGGACAGGGAACACTGAAGCTTTCTTT. Translated: CTSRRTGNTEAFF.